The 29 T cell receptor beta chains below were found in one sample sequenced in a study of regulatory T cells in long-lasting Graves disease. Time point meaning: persistent/refractory GD, antithyroid drugs over 5 years with positive TRAb. Following extraction of RNA from PBMCs, that RNA was used to make the TCR library. iRepertoire HTBI primers and Arm-PCR of CDR3 regions built TCR beta libraries. TCRdb re-called the multiplex PCR reads with MiXCR, one entry per CDR3 protein. Altogether under 450,000 distinct CDR3 sequences are present, around 22% being singletons, with the ten largest covering roughly 26%. Source: peripheral blood mononuclear cells (PBMCs), taken when the disease was refractory, from a patient treated with antithyroid drugs. The receptors come from a female donor with Graves disease.

V gene TRBV20-1 combines with J gene TRBJ2-7, with 10 bases matching TRBD1. CDR3 size: 14 residues. Germline CDR1 is DFQATT and CDR2 is SNEGSKA (reference sequence). The V segment lost 4 bases and the J segment 4 bases; nucleotides outside the gene matches: 7. CDR3 DNA: TGCAGTGCTAAACCGGGACAGGGGACTTACGAGCAGTACTTC. This translates into CSAKPGQGTYEQYF.

This clonotype was observed a handful of times. The genes are TRBV27 and TRBJ1-1; D may be TRBD1 (5 bases). CDR3 size: 17 residues. From germline, CDR1 is MNHEY and CDR2 SMNVEV (reference sequence). The ends were cut back, 5 bases at V and 1 base at J, with 20 bases in the middle. CDR3 amino acids: CASSPLFGAPGNTEAFF. Written as DNA, the CDR3 is TGTGCCAGCAGTCCCTTATTTGGGGCCCCCGGGAACACTGAAGCTTTCTTT.

This clonotype was detected ten times or more. The V and J genes are TRBV5-1 and TRBJ2-7; 12 positions agree with TRBD2. After removal of 1 base from V and 7 bases from J, the junction contained 3 bases not matched to a gene. Germline loops: CDR1 SGHRS, CDR2 YFSETQ. The CDR3 runs 14 residues. CDR3 protein: CASSLTSGRREQYF. The CDR3, as DNA: TGCGCCAGCAGCTTGACTAGCGGGAGGAGGGAGCAGTACTTC. The full variable domain, with the rest looked up from reference TRBV5-1 and TRBJ2-7, is KAGVTQTPRYLIKTRGQQVTLSCSPISGHRSVSWYQQTPGQGLQFLFEYFSETQRNKGNFPGRFSGRQFSNSRSEMNVSTLELGDSALYLCASSLTSGRREQYFGPGTRLTVT.

This clonotype has ten or more counts. The chain has TRBV27 and TRBJ1-6; TRBD1 matches at 9 bases. The CDR3 is 18 residues long. In germline, CDR1 is MNHEY, CDR2 SMNVEV (reference sequence). With 6 bases clipped from V and 4 bases from J, the junction kept 13 bases outside the gene matches. The CDR3 spells CASRRDRGEAPYNSPLHF. The CDR3 DNA follows: TGTGCCAGCAGACGCGACAGGGGGGAGGCCCCTTATAATTCACCCCTCCACTTT.

This clonotype has only a few counts. This chain uses TRBV20-1 with TRBJ2-7, with TRBD2 matching over 7 bases. The CDR3 contains 13 residues. Germline trimming cut 5 bases from V and 4 bases from J; bases unmatched to any gene: 8. Germline V CDR1 and CDR2: DFQATT, SNEGSKA (reference sequence). CDR3 amino acids: CSAGTTPSYEQYF. As DNA, the CDR3 is TGCAGTGCTGGGACTACTCCAAGTTACGAGCAGTACTTC.

In this sample, this clonotype turned up a few times. The chain has TRBV7-2 and TRBJ1-3, with 8 bases that match TRBD1. CDR1 is SGHTA, CDR2 FQGNSA, per germline. With V trimmed by 4 bases and J by 7 bases, 6 bases remained unmatched. The CDR3 runs to 14 residues. The CDR3 region is CASSSRDRRNTIYF. The CDR3 bases are TGTGCCAGCAGCTCCCGGGACAGGCGGAACACCATATATTTT.

This clonotype came up many times. The CDR3 DNA is TGTGCCAGCAGTGAAAAGGGGCTGAGCACTGAAGCTTTCTTT. Protein: CASSEKGLSTEAFF. The chain has TRBV2 and TRBJ1-1; weak D call: TRBD1 (5 bases). The CDR3 is 14 amino acids. V shed 2 bases and J shed 4 bases, with 11 bases lying between them. Germline loops: CDR1 SNHLY, CDR2 FYNNEI. The whole variable domain, filled in from reference TRBV2 and TRBJ1-1, reads EPEVTQTPSHQVTQMGQEVILRCVPISNHLYFYWYRQILGQKVEFLVSFYNNEISEKSEIFDDQFSVERPDGSNFTLKIRSTKLEDSAMYFCASSEKGLSTEAFFGQGTRLTVV.

The chain recombines TRBV6-2 or TRBV6-3 with TRBJ2-5; 16 nucleotides line up with TRBD2. The CDR3 has 20 residues. J lost 6 bases, V lost 2 bases, and 15 bases had no gene match. Germline V gene sequence: CDR1 MNHEY, CDR2 SVGEGT. The CDR3 sequence is CASSYQLGTSGRAQMKTQYF. CDR3 in DNA: TGTGCCAGCAGTTACCAGTTAGGGACTAGCGGGAGGGCCCAGATGAAGACCCAGTACTTC.

CDR3 nucleotide sequence: TGTGCCAGCAGTTCCAGGGTTGGGGAGCTGTTTTTT. It is translated as CASSSRVGELFF. The chain couples TRBV28 to TRBJ2-2; the D gene is possibly TRBD1 (5 bases). V was pared by 4 bases and J by 8 bases, with 8 bases between. CDR3 size: 12 residues. CDR1 is MDHEN and CDR2 is SYDVKM in the germline V gene.

The chain recombines TRBV28 with TRBJ2-7; 9 nucleotides match TRBD1. Unmatched junction bases numbered 12, after V lost 7 bases and J lost 5 bases. CDR1 MDHEN and CDR2 SYDVKM come from the germline V gene. This CDR3 region has 15 residues. CDR3 loop: CASTKKGTGIHEQYF. The DNA for the CDR3 is TGTGCCAGCACAAAAAAGGGGACAGGGATCCACGAGCAGTACTTC. The full variable domain, its missing parts supplied by reference TRBV28 and TRBJ2-7, is DVKVTQSSRYLVKRTGEKVFLECVQDMDHENMFWYRQDPGLGLRLIYFSYDVKMKEKGDIPEGYSVSREKKERFSLILESASTNQTSMYLCASTKKGTGIHEQYFGPGTRLTVT.

V gene TRBV30 combines with J gene TRBJ2-5; D is perhaps TRBD1 (7 bases). Per germline, CDR1 GTSNPN and CDR2 SVGIG (reference sequence). The V end was cut by 8 bases, the J end by 5 bases, with 21 bases between. The CDR3 covers 14 residues. CDR3 sequence: CARESWAGGETQYF. DNA for the CDR3: TGTGCCCGGGAGTCGTGGGCAGGGGGTGAGACCCAGTACTTC.

This clonotype turned up a few times. This chain joins TRBV7-8 and TRBJ1-2; a possible D gene is TRBD1 (6 bases). The CDR3 loop spans 14 amino acids. Trimming took 5 bases from V and 0 from J, leaving 10 bases between them. Germline-derived CDR1 and CDR2 are SGHVS and FQNEAQ. The CDR3 DNA follows: TGTGCCAGCAGCCGGACAGAAACTAACTATGGCTACACCTTC. It specifies CASSRTETNYGYTF.

Ten or more counts support this clonotype. The chain is built from TRBV20-1 and TRBJ2-1; 7 bases agree with TRBD2. The CDR3 is 13 residues long. The germline V gene encodes CDR1 DFQATT and CDR2 SNEGSKA (reference sequence). Trimming at V came to 1 base and at J to 9 bases, leaving 6 bases not matched to a gene. The chain's CDR3 is CSARATSDTEQFF. The DNA for the CDR3 is TGCAGTGCTAGAGCCACTAGCGATACTGAGCAGTTCTTC.

The rearrangement joins TRBV6-1 to TRBJ2-2, with 8 bases identical to TRBD2. This CDR3 is 14 amino acids long. Per germline, CDR1 MNHNS and CDR2 SASEGT. V was clipped by 6 bases and J by 6 bases; unmatched bases: 6. CDR3 nucleotide sequence: TGTGCCAGCAGGCGGACTAGCCGGTCCGGGGAGCTGTTTTTT. Its translation is CASRRTSRSGELFF.

This clonotype was seen many times. This chain joins TRBV12-3 or TRBV12-4 and TRBJ1-2; 9 nucleotides agree with TRBD1. J lost 0 bases, V lost 10 bases, and 12 bases had no gene match. This CDR3 is 16 amino acids long. The CDR3 coding sequence is TGTGCCACCGTCCCGGGACAGGGACCGACTAACTATGGCTACACCTTC. This encodes CATVPGQGPTNYGYTF.

This clonotype appeared many times. This chain joins TRBV20-1 and TRBJ2-7; D possibly corresponds to TRBD2 (6 bases). Germline CDR1 is DFQATT and CDR2 is SNEGSKA (reference sequence). The V and J ends lost 6 bases and 6 bases respectively, with 18 bases between them. The CDR3 runs to 13 residues. The CDR3 loop is CSARRLEAGEQYF. For the CDR3, the DNA is TGCAGTGCCCGAAGACTAGAGGCTGGCGAGCAGTACTTC.

This clonotype appeared a few times. The chain combines TRBV4-1 with TRBJ2-5, with 8 bases identical to TRBD1. Germline CDR1 reads MGHRA; CDR2 reads YSYEKL. V dropped 2 bases and J dropped 3; count of bases not matched to a gene: 2. This CDR3 spans 14 amino acids. The DNA for the CDR3 is TGCGCCAGCAGCCAACTGACAGGGGAAGAGACCCAGTACTTC. It encodes CASSQLTGEETQYF.

The chain links TRBV24-1 to TRBJ1-5; D gene ambiguous. V lost 0 bases and J 3 bases, leaving 8 bases between the germline ends. The CDR3 runs 15 residues. Germline CDR1 reads KGHDR; CDR2 reads SFDVKD. The DNA for the CDR3 is TGTGCCACCAGTGATTTGAACAGTCCCAATCAGCCCCAGCATTTT. Amino acid sequence: CATSDLNSPNQPQHF.

This clonotype was recorded at least ten times. The V gene is TRBV12-3 or TRBV12-4, the J gene TRBJ2-5, with D possibly TRBD1 on 5 matching bases. The V and J ends lost 1 base and 5 bases respectively, with 8 bases between them. CDR3 size: 13 residues. CDR3 in amino acids: CASSLEGAETQYF. The CDR3 DNA reads TGTGCCAGCAGTTTAGAAGGGGCGGAGACCCAGTACTTC.

This clonotype was seen at least ten times. The V gene is TRBV5-1, the J gene TRBJ1-1, with TRBD1 identical over 7 bases. This CDR3 region has 15 residues. Germline lookup yields CDR1 SGHRS and CDR2 YFSETQ. With V trimmed by 4 bases and J by 1 base, 7 bases remained unmatched. CDR3 amino acids: CASSPKQGWNTEAFF. The DNA of the CDR3 is TGCGCCAGCAGCCCTAAACAGGGGTGGAACACTGAAGCTTTCTTT.

This chain uses TRBV14 with TRBJ2-7, with 9 bases that match TRBD2. V was pared by 4 bases and J by 2 bases, with 9 bases of the junction left unmatched. The CDR3 runs 16 residues. Per germline, CDR1 SGHDN and CDR2 FVKESK. DNA for the CDR3: TGTGCCAGCAGCCTCGCAAGCGGGAGGCCAACCTACGAGCAGTACTTC. As protein: CASSLASGRPTYEQYF. The full variable domain, rest sourced from reference TRBV14 and TRBJ2-7, is EAGVTQFPSHSVIEKGQTVTLRCDPISGHDNLYWYRRVMGKEIKFLLHFVKESKQDESGMPNNRFLAERTGGTYSTLKVQPAELEDSGVYFCASSLASGRPTYEQYFGPGTRLTVT.

The chain is built from TRBV6-2 or TRBV6-3 and TRBJ2-1; D gene unclear. The CDR3 is made up of 15 amino acids. Germline assignment: CDR1 MNHEY and CDR2 SVGEGT. V lost 0 bases, J lost 8 bases, and 14 bases lay in between. The CDR3 loop reads CASSYSILLQHEQFF. CDR3 coding DNA: TGTGCCAGCAGTTACTCGATCTTACTCCAACATGAGCAGTTCTTC.

The chain recombines TRBV5-1 with TRBJ2-3; 7 bases line up with TRBD2. The junction had 8 bases not matched to a gene; V was cut back by 2 bases and J by 5 bases. The germline V gene encodes CDR1 SGHRS and CDR2 YFSETQ. The CDR3 totals 15 residues. CDR3 sequence: CASSLGSGTGDTQYF. As DNA, the CDR3 is TGCGCCAGCAGCTTAGGAAGCGGGACGGGAGATACGCAGTATTTT.

The sample holds many counts of this clonotype. The chain has TRBV2 and TRBJ2-2; TRBD1 is a possible D gene (5 bases). This CDR3 contains 14 residues. Germline loops: CDR1 SNHLY, CDR2 FYNNEI. With 7 bases removed from V and 0 bases from J, the gap between germline ends came to 9 bases. Written as DNA, the CDR3 is TGTGCCAGCAATCTACAGGCGAACACCGGGGAGCTGTTTTTT. It codes for CASNLQANTGELFF.

This rearrangement joins TRBV6-2 or TRBV6-3 to TRBJ1-5; unclear D gene. Germline CDR1 and CDR2: MNHEY and SVGEGT. CDR3 length: 15 amino acids. Trimming removed 7 bases at V and 5 bases at J, with 18 bases between. The CDR3 region has the DNA TGTGCCAGCAATGATTGGGAGGTAAGCGATCAGCCCCAGCATTTT. Translated, it gives CASNDWEVSDQPQHF.

The rearrangement uses TRBV14 and TRBJ2-5; D is ambiguous. The CDR3 runs 17 residues. The V gene's germline CDR1 is SGHDN and CDR2 FVKESK. Trimming removed 0 bases at V and 2 bases at J, with 16 bases between. CDR3 in amino acids: CASSQDPSRVLQETQYF. In DNA form, the CDR3 reads TGTGCCAGCAGCCAAGACCCCTCTAGGGTCCTACAAGAGACCCAGTACTTC.

In this sample, this clonotype turned up a few times. This rearrangement joins TRBV20-1 to TRBJ1-5; 8 nucleotides agree with TRBD1. In germline, CDR1 is DFQATT, CDR2 SNEGSKA (reference sequence). The CDR3 has 13 residues. V lost 6 bases and J lost 7; bases outside the gene matches: 8. The CDR3, as DNA: TGCAGTGCCGTGGACAGGGCGGGACAGCCCCAGCATTTT. It codes for CSAVDRAGQPQHF.

The chain recombines TRBV7-2 with TRBJ2-1; TRBD2 matches at 11 bases. The CDR3 runs to 15 residues. The germline V gene has CDR1 SGHTA and CDR2 FQGNSA. The V gene end was trimmed by 4 bases and the J gene end by 6 bases; junction bases not matched to a gene: 5. CDR3 bases: TGTGCCAGCAGCTCCCAGACTAGCGGGGTCAATGAGCAGTTCTTC. This translates into CASSSQTSGVNEQFF.

The chain combines TRBV11-2 with TRBJ1-4, with no clear D. The V and J ends lost 1 base and 3 bases respectively, with 12 bases between them. Germline assignment: CDR1 SGHAT and CDR2 FQNNGV. There are 16 residues in the CDR3. This CDR3 reads CASSLGFAGANEKLFF. The CDR3 region has the DNA TGTGCCAGCAGCTTAGGTTTCGCGGGAGCTAATGAAAAACTGTTTTTT.